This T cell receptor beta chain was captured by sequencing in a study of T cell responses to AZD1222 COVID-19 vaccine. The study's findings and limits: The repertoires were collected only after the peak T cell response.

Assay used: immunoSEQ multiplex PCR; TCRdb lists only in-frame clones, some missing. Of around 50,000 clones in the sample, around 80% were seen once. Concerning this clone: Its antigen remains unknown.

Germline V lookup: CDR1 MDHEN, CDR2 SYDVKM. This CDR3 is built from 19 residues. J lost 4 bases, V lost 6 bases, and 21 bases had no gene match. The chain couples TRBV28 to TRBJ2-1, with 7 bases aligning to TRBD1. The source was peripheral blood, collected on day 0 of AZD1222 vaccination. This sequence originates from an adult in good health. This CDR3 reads CASSLTISGTAKTYNEQFF. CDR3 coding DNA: TGTGCCAGCAGCCTAACCATTTCCGGGACAGCTAAGACATACAATGAGCAGTTCTTC.